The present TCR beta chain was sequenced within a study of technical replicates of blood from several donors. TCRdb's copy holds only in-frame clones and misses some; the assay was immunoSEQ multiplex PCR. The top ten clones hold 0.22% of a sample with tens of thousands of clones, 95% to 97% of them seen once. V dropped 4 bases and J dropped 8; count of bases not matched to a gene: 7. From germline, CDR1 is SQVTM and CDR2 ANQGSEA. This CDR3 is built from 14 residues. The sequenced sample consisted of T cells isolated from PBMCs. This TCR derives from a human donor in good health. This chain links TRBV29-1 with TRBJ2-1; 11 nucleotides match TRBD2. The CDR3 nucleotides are TGCAGCGTTGCTACTAGCGGGAGAGTCGATGAGCAGTTCTTC. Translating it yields CSVATSGRVDEQFF.